This T cell receptor beta chain was identified during a study of T cell changes during pregnancy in multiple sclerosis. The repertoire was sequenced with immunoSEQ multiplex PCR; TCRdb's copy has only in-frame clones and lacks some. The table includes more than 80,000 clones, about 89% detected once. Trimming left V 0 bases short and J 6 bases short, with 5 bases between. The germline CDR1 and CDR2 sequences are PRHDT and FYEKMQ (reference sequence). The CDR3 contains 12 residues. The source was peripheral blood, collected before pregnancy. This rearrangement joins TRBV13 to TRBJ1-1; D is perhaps TRBD1 (5 bases). The clonotype was recovered from a female donor with multiple sclerosis, enrolled in a pregnancy study. This chain's CDR3 is CASSLGGAEAFF. The CDR3 DNA reads TGTGCCAGCAGCTTAGGAGGGGCTGAAGCTTTCTTT. The variable domain in full, completed from reference TRBV13 and TRBJ1-1, reads AAGVIQSPRHLIKEKRETATLKCYPIPRHDTVYWYQQGPGQDPQFLISFYEKMQSDKGSIPDRFSAQQFSDYHSELNMSSLELGDSALYFCASSLGGAEAFFGQGTRLTVV.